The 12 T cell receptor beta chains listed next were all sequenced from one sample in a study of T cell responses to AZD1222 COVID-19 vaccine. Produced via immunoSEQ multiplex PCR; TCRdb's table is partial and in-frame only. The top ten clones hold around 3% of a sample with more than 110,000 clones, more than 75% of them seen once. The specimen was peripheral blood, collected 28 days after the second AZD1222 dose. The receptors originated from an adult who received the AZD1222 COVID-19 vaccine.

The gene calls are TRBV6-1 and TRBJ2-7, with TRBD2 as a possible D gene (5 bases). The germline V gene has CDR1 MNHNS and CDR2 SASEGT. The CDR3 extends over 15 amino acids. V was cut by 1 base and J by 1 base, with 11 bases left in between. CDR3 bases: TGTGCCAGCAGTGAAGTTCTAACGGGGTCCTACGAGCAGTACTTC. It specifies CASSEVLTGSYEQYF.

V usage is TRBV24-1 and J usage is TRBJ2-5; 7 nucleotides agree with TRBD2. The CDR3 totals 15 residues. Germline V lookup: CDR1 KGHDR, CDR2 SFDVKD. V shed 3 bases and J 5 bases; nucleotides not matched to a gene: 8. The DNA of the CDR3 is TGTGCCACCAGTGATCCCGGGGGGACGGGGGAGACCCAGTACTTC. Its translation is CATSDPGGTGETQYF.

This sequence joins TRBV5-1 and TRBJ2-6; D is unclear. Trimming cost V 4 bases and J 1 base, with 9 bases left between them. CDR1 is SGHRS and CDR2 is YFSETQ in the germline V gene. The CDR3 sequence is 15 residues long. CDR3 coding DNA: TGCGCCAGCAGCCCAATTGGGTCTGGGGCCAACGTCCTGACTTTC. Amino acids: CASSPIGSGANVLTF.

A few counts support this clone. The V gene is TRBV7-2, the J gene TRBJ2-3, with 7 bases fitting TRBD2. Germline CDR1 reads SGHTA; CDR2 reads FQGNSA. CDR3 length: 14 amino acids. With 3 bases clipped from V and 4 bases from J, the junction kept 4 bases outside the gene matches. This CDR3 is CASSFRLAADTQYF. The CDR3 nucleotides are TGTGCCAGCAGCTTCCGACTAGCAGCAGATACGCAGTATTTT.

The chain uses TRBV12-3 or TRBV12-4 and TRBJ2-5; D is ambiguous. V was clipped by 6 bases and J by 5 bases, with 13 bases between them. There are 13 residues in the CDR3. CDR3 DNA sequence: TGTGCCAGCAGCCCCAGCGCGCCGGAGACCCAGTACTTC. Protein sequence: CASSPSAPETQYF.

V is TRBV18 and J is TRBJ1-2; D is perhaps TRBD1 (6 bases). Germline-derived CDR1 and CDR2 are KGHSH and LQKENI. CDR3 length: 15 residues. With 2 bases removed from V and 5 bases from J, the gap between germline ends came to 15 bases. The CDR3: CASSPGRGLWYGYTF. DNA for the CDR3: TGTGCCAGCTCACCAGGCAGGGGACTATGGTATGGCTACACCTTC.

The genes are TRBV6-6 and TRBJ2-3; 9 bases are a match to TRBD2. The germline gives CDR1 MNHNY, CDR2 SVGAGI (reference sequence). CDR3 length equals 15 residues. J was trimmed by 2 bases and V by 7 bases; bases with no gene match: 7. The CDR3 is CASIKSGGLTDTQYF. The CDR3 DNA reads TGTGCCAGCATTAAGAGCGGGGGGCTCACAGATACGCAGTATTTT.

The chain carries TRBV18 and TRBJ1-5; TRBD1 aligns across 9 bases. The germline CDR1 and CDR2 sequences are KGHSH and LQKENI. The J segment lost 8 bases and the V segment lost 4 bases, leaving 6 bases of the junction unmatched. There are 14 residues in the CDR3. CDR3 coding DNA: TGTGCCAGCTCACAGGGACAGGGTTTAGAGCCCCAGCATTTT. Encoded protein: CASSQGQGLEPQHF.

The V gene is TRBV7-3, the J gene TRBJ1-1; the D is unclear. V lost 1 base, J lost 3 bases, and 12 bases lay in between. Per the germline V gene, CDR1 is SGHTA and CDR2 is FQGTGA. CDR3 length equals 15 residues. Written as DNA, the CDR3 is TGTGCCAGCAGCTTAAATCCCCCCTCGGACACTGAAGCTTTCTTT. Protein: CASSLNPPSDTEAFF.

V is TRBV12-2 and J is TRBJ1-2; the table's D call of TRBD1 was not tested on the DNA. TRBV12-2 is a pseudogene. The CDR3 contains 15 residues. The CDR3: CASRHPQGHNYGYTF. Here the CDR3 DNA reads TGTGCAAGTCGTCATCCCCAGGGCCATAACTATGGCTACACCTTC.

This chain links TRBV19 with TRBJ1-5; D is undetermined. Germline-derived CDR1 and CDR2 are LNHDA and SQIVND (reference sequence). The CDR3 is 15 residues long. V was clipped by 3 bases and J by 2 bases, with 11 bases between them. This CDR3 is CASSITPPGNQPQHF. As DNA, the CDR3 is TGTGCCAGTAGTATTACGCCGCCGGGCAATCAGCCCCAGCATTTT.

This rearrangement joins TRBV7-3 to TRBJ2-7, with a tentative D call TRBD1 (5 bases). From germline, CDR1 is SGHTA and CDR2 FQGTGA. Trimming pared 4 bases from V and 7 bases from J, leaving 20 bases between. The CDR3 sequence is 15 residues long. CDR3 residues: CASSSRQGPAGEQYF. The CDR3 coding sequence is TGTGCCAGCAGCTCAAGGCAGGGCCCCGCTGGGGAGCAGTACTTC.